The 28 T cell receptor beta chains below were found in one sample sequenced in a study of immune heterogeneity within non-small cell lung tumors. TCR beta CDR3 was amplified by multiplex PCR using 32 V and 13 J primers. TCRdb re-called the multiplex PCR reads with MiXCR, one entry per CDR3 protein. The sample records some 2,000 distinct CDR3 sequences, approximately 25% being singletons. Genomic DNA from bulk tumor acted as the template, and around 0.55 ug was loaded per sample. Every primary tumor yielded several biopsies, spaced far apart, that were taken during surgery. Surgery that was curative in intent was performed on patients with untreated, newly diagnosed non-small cell lung cancer. Input material: lung tumor tissue. All receptors derive from a man aged 55-75 years with non-small cell lung cancer.

This clonotype is deemed medium-sized. The gene calls are TRBV12-5 and TRBJ1-1; a weak D match, TRBD1 (6 bases). V was pared by 0 bases and J by 0 bases, with 20 bases between. CDR1 LGHNT and CDR2 FRNRAP come from the germline V gene. This CDR3 spans 19 amino acids. In nucleotides, the CDR3 is TGTGCTAGTGGTTTGGTACAGGGAGGGTTTGGCGGTATGAACACTGAAGCTTTCTTT. The encoded protein is CASGLVQGGFGGMNTEAFF.

This chain joins TRBV24-1 and TRBJ2-3, with 7 bases fitting TRBD2. J gave up 4 bases and V 4 bases, and 10 bases lay outside the gene matches. Germline CDR1 reads KGHDR; CDR2 reads SFDVKD. This CDR3 has 16 residues. DNA for the CDR3: TGTGCCACCAGTGAGCGGGGGAGTCTAGCAGCAGATACGCAGTATTTT. It encodes CATSERGSLAADTQYF.

This clonotype has more than one count but fewer than ten. The rearrangement joins TRBV5-8 to TRBJ1-3; D uncertain. Germline V gene lookup returns CDR1 SGHTS and CDR2 YDEGEE. This CDR3 is 15 amino acids long. Trimming removed 2 bases at V and 1 base at J, with 10 bases between. The CDR3 bases are TGTGCCAGCAGCTTAGGTATTTCATCTGGAAACACCATATATTTT. As protein: CASSLGISSGNTIYF.

This clonotype qualifies as medium-sized (0.01 to 0.1%). This chain links TRBV2 with TRBJ2-7; D not certain. Germline values: CDR1 SNHLY, CDR2 FYNNEI. Trimming took 4 bases from V and 2 from J, leaving 15 bases between them. This CDR3 is 15 amino acids long. CDR3 loop: CASSVVAYETYEQYF. Written as DNA, the CDR3 is TGTGCCAGCAGTGTTGTGGCATACGAAACCTACGAGCAGTACTTC.

This clonotype was picked up one time. Being one base from a much bigger clone, this may be a read error. V usage is TRBV19 and J usage is TRBJ1-5, with a tentative D call TRBD1 (5 bases). Germline V gives CDR1 LNHDA, CDR2 SQIVND (reference sequence). The CDR3 loop spans 13 amino acids. The DNA of the CDR3 is TGTGCCATTAGTATAGGGACTTATCAGCCCCAGCATTTT. It translates to CAISIGTYQPQHF.

Concerning this clonotype itself: With a much larger clone just one base away, this may be a read error. The chain is built from TRBV5-1 and TRBJ2-7; 7 nucleotides align to TRBD1. CDR3 length equals 13 residues. J was trimmed by 3 bases and V by 6 bases; bases with no gene match: 6. In germline, CDR1 is SGHRS, CDR2 YFSETQ. CDR3 sequence (DNA): TGCGCCAGCATCCGTGGGACAGACTACGAGCAGTACTTC. Encoded protein: CASIRGTDYEQYF.

This clonotype was counted a few times. This chain uses TRBV4-1 with TRBJ2-7; 8 positions match TRBD2. Germline CDR1 is MGHRA and CDR2 is YSYEKL. This CDR3 spans 18 amino acids. The V and J ends lost 6 bases and 2 bases, in that order; junction bases with no gene match: 18. For the CDR3, the DNA is TGCGCCAGCAGACAATTAATGGGGGGGACTAGGGGTGCCTACGAGCAGTACTTC. Its protein product is CASRQLMGGTRGAYEQYF.

This clonotype was recorded a few times. This may be a read error, as it is one base from a much larger clone. The chain has TRBV5-4 and TRBJ1-4; D might be TRBD1 (5 bases). This CDR3 is 14 amino acids long. Germline V gives CDR1 SGHNT, CDR2 YYREEE (reference sequence). CDR3 nucleotide sequence: TGTGCCATCAGCTTGGAGGGGTTAGGGGAAAAACTGTTTTTT. Residues: CAISLEGLGEKLFF.

This chain links TRBV14 with TRBJ2-2; D is undetermined. The CDR3 is made up of 14 amino acids. V was trimmed by 2 bases and J by 2 bases, leaving 6 bases between them. Germline CDR1 reads SGHDN; CDR2 reads FVKESK. The chain's CDR3 is CASSQLGNTGELFF. The CDR3 bases are TGTGCCAGCAGCCAACTGGGCAACACCGGGGAGCTGTTTTTT.

This clonotype has more than one count but fewer than ten. This sequence joins TRBV2 and TRBJ2-5; 10 nucleotides match TRBD1. V lost 0 bases and J lost 5; bases outside the gene matches: 3. Germline values: CDR1 SNHLY, CDR2 FYNNEI. The CDR3 is made up of 15 amino acids. The CDR3 loop is CASSEATGGAETQYF. CDR3 bases: TGTGCCAGCAGTGAAGCGACAGGGGGCGCGGAGACCCAGTACTTC. The variable domain in full, completed from reference TRBV2 and TRBJ2-5, reads EPEVTQTPSHQVTQMGQEVILRCVPISNHLYFYWYRQILGQKVEFLVSFYNNEISEKSEIFDDQFSVERPDGSNFTLKIRSTKLEDSAMYFCASSEATGGAETQYFGPGTRLLVL.

This clonotype has more than one count but fewer than ten. At one of its ends the junction is not consistent with the germline gene, which may arise from a read error. V and J are TRBV2 and TRBJ1-5; 7 positions agree with TRBD1. Germline V gene sequence: CDR1 SNHLY, CDR2 FYNNEI. The CDR3 length is 14 residues. The CDR3 here is CASSEGQGNQPQHF. Written as DNA, the CDR3 is TGTGCCAGCAGCGAAGGACAGGGCAATCAGCCCCAGCATTTT.

This clonotype turned up a few times. The chain combines TRBV27 with TRBJ1-1; a possible D gene is TRBD1 (5 bases). The CDR3 runs 13 residues. Looked up from germline, CDR1 is MNHEY and CDR2 is SMNVEV (reference sequence). With 8 bases removed from V and 3 bases from J, the gap between germline ends came to 13 bases. CDR3 sequence reads: CASGRGADTEAFF. The CDR3 DNA follows: TGTGCCAGCGGAAGAGGGGCGGACACTGAAGCTTTCTTT.

This clonotype was detected only a few times. J is TRBJ2-1 and V is TRBV12-3 or TRBV12-4; D might be TRBD1 (6 bases). With 6 bases removed from V and 3 bases from J, the gap between germline ends came to 9 bases. CDR3 size: 13 residues. CDR3 residues: CASSPGVYNEQFF. The CDR3 DNA is TGTGCCAGCAGCCCAGGGGTCTACAATGAGCAGTTCTTC.

This clonotype is medium-sized in the sample. V and J are TRBV20-1 and TRBJ2-1, with 11 bases matching TRBD2. This CDR3 has 15 residues. The germline V gene has CDR1 DFQATT and CDR2 SNEGSKA (reference sequence). With V trimmed by 6 bases and J by 4 bases, 8 bases remained unmatched. CDR3 region: CSARVGTSGYNEQFF. In DNA, the CDR3 is TGCAGTGCGCGAGTAGGGACTAGCGGATACAATGAGCAGTTCTTC.

The chain recombines TRBV6-2 or TRBV6-3 with TRBJ2-2; TRBD1 aligns across 8 bases. The trim removed 2 bases at V and 6 bases at J, leaving 14 bases unmatched. The CDR3 length is 18 residues. The germline gives CDR1 MNHEY, CDR2 SVGEGT. CDR3 nucleotides: TGTGCCAGCAGTTACATGCAGGGGGCTGCGGGAACGGCCGGGGAGCTGTTTTTT. Its protein product is CASSYMQGAAGTAGELFF.

This clonotype is medium-sized within its sample. The V and J genes are TRBV27 and TRBJ2-7; D unclear. Trimming stripped 5 bases from V and 1 base from J, with 6 bases between. CDR3 length: 12 amino acids. From germline, CDR1 is MNHEY and CDR2 SMNVEV (reference sequence). DNA of the CDR3: TGTGCCAGCAGTCCGTCTTCCTACGAGCAGTACTTC. It yields the protein CASSPSSYEQYF.

This rearrangement joins TRBV7-2 to TRBJ1-2; no clear D gene. The CDR3 spans 14 residues. Germline CDR1 and CDR2: SGHTA and FQGNSA. Trimming shortened V by 2 bases and J by 4 bases, and 11 bases separated the two germline ends. The CDR3 protein is CASSLSHNGYGYTF. CDR3 bases: TGTGCCAGCAGCTTATCCCACAATGGCTATGGCTACACCTTC. The full variable domain, completed using reference TRBV7-2 and TRBJ1-2, is GAGVSQSPSNKVTEKGKDVELRCDPISGHTALYWYRQSLGQGLEFLIYFQGNSAPDKSGLPSDRFSAERTGGSVSTLTIQRTQQEDSAVYLCASSLSHNGYGYTFGSGTRLTVV.

By frequency in the sample, this clonotype is large. The chain recombines TRBV6-2 or TRBV6-3 with TRBJ2-1, with 10 nucleotides matching TRBD2. Germline assignment: CDR1 MNHEY and CDR2 SVGEGT. Trimming at V came to 3 bases and at J to 9 bases, leaving 5 bases not matched to a gene. CDR3 length: 14 amino acids. CDR3 amino acids: CASSYLAGEGEQFF. CDR3 DNA sequence: TGTGCCAGCAGTTATCTAGCGGGAGAAGGTGAGCAGTTCTTC.

By proportion, this clonotype is medium-sized. The chain couples TRBV6-2 or TRBV6-3 to TRBJ2-2; D is unclear. Germline-derived CDR1 and CDR2 are MNHEY and SVGEGT. Trimming removed 7 bases from V and 6 bases from J, with 12 bases in between. This CDR3 is built from 13 residues. Here the CDR3 reads CASTLTSPGELFF. DNA for the CDR3: TGTGCCAGCACCCTGACGAGTCCCGGGGAGCTGTTTTTT.

This clonotype is labeled as medium-sized. The chain joins TRBV5-8 to TRBJ1-1; D uncertain. There are 14 residues in the CDR3. V was cut by 2 bases and J by 1 base, with 9 bases left in between. Germline CDR1 reads SGHTS; CDR2 reads YDEGEE. This CDR3 is CASSFPRANTEAFF. CDR3 bases: TGTGCCAGCAGCTTTCCCCGGGCGAACACTGAAGCTTTCTTT.

This clonotype is labeled as medium-sized. This sequence joins TRBV4-3 and TRBJ1-4; D uncertain. This CDR3 has 13 amino acids. The V end was cut by 0 bases, the J end by 12 bases, with 11 bases between. The germline CDR1 and CDR2 sequences are LGHNA and YSLEER. This chain's CDR3 is CASSQDRRLQLFF. CDR3 sequence (DNA): TGCGCCAGCAGCCAAGATCGTAGGCTACAACTGTTTTTT.

This clonotype is termed medium-sized (0.01 to 0.1%). The genes are TRBV10-2 and TRBJ2-2; D remains unclear. Per germline, CDR1 WSHSY and CDR2 SAAADI. The CDR3 extends over 13 amino acids. The germline V and J ends were trimmed by 4 bases and 5 bases, with 8 bases remaining between them. The CDR3 coding sequence is TGCGCCAGCAGTGTTACAGTGACCGGGGAGCTGTTTTTT. It specifies CASSVTVTGELFF.

A word on this clonotype: A much bigger clone sits one base away, suggesting this may be a read error. J is TRBJ1-4 and V is TRBV28; D is undetermined. The germline gives CDR1 MDHEN, CDR2 SYDVKM. The CDR3 is made up of 16 amino acids. This CDR3 is CANSLSGFGLNEKLFF. For the CDR3, the DNA is TGTGCCAACAGTTTATCGGGCTTCGGGCTTAATGAAAAACTGTTTTTT.

This rearrangement joins TRBV20-1 to TRBJ2-1; TRBD1 matches at 9 bases. This CDR3 is 21 amino acids long. Germline CDR1 is DFQATT and CDR2 is SNEGSKA (reference sequence). V was clipped by 2 bases and J by 1 base; unmatched bases: 21. The CDR3 nucleotides are TGCAGTGCTAGAAAGGCACAGGGGGCATGGCGGGACCAAGCATCCTACAATGAGCAGTTCTTC. Translated, it gives CSARKAQGAWRDQASYNEQFF.

The chain links TRBV6-2 or TRBV6-3 to TRBJ2-5, with TRBD2 as a possible D gene (5 bases). V was shortened by 2 bases and J by 4 bases, with 8 bases between the two germline ends. Germline assignment: CDR1 MNHEY and CDR2 SVGEGT. There are 13 residues in the CDR3. For the CDR3, the DNA is TGTGCCAGCAGTTACGAGGGAAGAGAGACCCAGTACTTC. Translation: CASSYEGRETQYF.

The genes are TRBV3-1 and TRBJ2-2, with D perhaps being TRBD1 or TRBD2 (5 bases each). This CDR3 has 12 residues. Looked up from germline, CDR1 is LGHDT and CDR2 is YNNKEL (reference sequence). Trimming cost V 7 bases and J 7 bases, with 10 bases left between them. CDR3 amino acids: CASILGDGELFF. CDR3 in DNA: TGTGCCAGCATCCTGGGGGACGGGGAGCTGTTTTTT.

This rearrangement joins TRBV18 to TRBJ2-3; no reliable D call. V dropped 4 bases and J dropped 3 bases, with 11 bases sitting between them. This CDR3 comprises 14 residues. CDR1 KGHSH and CDR2 LQKENI come from the germline V gene. The CDR3 DNA reads as TGTGCCAGCTCACTTTCCCAGAATACAGATACGCAGTATTTT. Protein sequence: CASSLSQNTDTQYF. The full variable domain, with the rest looked up from reference TRBV18 and TRBJ2-3, is NAGVMQNPRHLVRRRGQEARLRCSPMKGHSHVYWYRQLPEEGLKFMVYLQKENIIDESGMPKERFSAEFPKEGPSILRIQQVVRGDSAAYFCASSLSQNTDTQYFGPGTRLTVL.

V is TRBV24-1 and J is TRBJ2-1; TRBD2 agrees at 9 bases. The CDR3 length is 16 residues. Germline-derived CDR1 and CDR2 are KGHDR and SFDVKD. V shed 4 bases, J shed 8 bases, and the junction held 11 bases outside the gene matches. The CDR3 loop reads CATSDPSSGRRDEQFF. CDR3 sequence (DNA): TGTGCCACCAGTGACCCTAGTAGCGGGAGAAGGGATGAGCAGTTCTTC.